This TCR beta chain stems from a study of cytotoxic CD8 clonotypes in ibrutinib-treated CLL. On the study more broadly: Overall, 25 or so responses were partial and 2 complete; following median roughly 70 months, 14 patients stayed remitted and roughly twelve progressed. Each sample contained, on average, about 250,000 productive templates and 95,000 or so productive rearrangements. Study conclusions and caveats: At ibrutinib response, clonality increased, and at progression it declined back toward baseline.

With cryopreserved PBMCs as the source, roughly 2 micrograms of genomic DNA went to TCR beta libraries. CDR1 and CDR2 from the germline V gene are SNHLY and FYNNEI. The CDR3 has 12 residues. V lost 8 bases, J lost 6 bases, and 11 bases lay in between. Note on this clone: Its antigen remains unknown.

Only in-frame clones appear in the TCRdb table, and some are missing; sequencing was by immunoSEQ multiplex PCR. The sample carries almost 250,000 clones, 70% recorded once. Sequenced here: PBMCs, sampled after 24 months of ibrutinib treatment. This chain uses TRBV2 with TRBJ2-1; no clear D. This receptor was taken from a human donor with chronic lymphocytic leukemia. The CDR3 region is CASGKTRNEQFF. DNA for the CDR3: TGTGCCAGCGGGAAGACGCGCAATGAGCAGTTCTTC. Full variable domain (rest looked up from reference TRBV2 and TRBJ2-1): EPEVTQTPSHQVTQMGQEVILRCVPISNHLYFYWYRQILGQKVEFLVSFYNNEISEKSEIFDDQFSVERPDGSNFTLKIRSTKLEDSAMYFCASGKTRNEQFFGPGTRLTVL.